This T cell receptor (beta chain) was captured in a study of blood T cells in healthy people across ages. The germline gives CDR1 MRHNA, CDR2 SNTAGT. V lost 6 bases to trimming and J lost 6 bases, with 8 bases between them. The CDR3 is 11 residues long. A second PCR, run for about 7 to 11 cycles, used a sample-barcoded 5' primer plus a J-beta primer mix. A single record per CDR3 protein comes from TCRdb applying MiXCR to the 5' RACE reads. The sample consists of 760,000 or so distinct CDR3 sequences, 20% to 25% of them appearing once. General observations from the study: Per-million-T-cell TCR beta diversity fell roughly linearly with age.

For this clonotype: The antigen is not known.

A further study also used this sample, focusing on T cells of mothers and their children. This second report adds: Reverse transcription into cDNA received all extracted RNA, at around 1.5 ug per 15 ul.

The TCR comes from a boy between 10 and 17 years old in good health. The V call is TRBV6-4, the J call TRBJ1-2; D gene unclear. Source material: blood. DNA of the CDR3: TGTGCCAGCAGGAGTCGCGATGGCTACACCTTC. Protein product: CASRSRDGYTF.